This is a list of T cell receptor beta chains from one sample in a study of blood T cell repertoires in COVID-19. The data were produced by immunoSEQ multiplex PCR, yet TCRdb's version contains in-frame clones alone and is incomplete. This table holds tens of thousands of clones, around 88% found once. Sequencing input: peripheral blood. The source of these receptors is a woman in her 70s with active COVID-19. CDR3s include the opening cysteine and the closing phenylalanine or tryptophan. D genes are given only for firm matches. Size is omitted from some rows. Given values are once, few, many or a class for expanded clones.

j_gene	abundance	v_gene	d_gene	CDR3nt	CDR3aa
TRBJ1-1	large	TRBV7-9	TRBD1	TGTGCCAGCAGGTACGGACAGGGCGCTGAAGCTTTCTTT	CASRYGQGAEAFF
TRBJ2-5	-	TRBV7-2	TRBD2	TGTGCCAGCAGTCCCCCTAGCGGGGGGGCCGGCACCCAGTACTTC	CASSPPSGGAGTQYF
TRBJ2-7	-	TRBV28	TRBD2	TGTGCCACCGAGGGACTAGCGGGGGCCGAGCAGTACTTC	CATEGLAGAEQYF
TRBJ2-1	-	TRBV27	TRBD2	TGTGCCAGCTTCCGGACTAGCGGGGCCGATGAGCAGTTCTTC	CASFRTSGADEQFF
TRBJ2-1	-	TRBV5-1	TRBD2	TGCGCCAGCAGCTGGGGACTAGCGGGGGGCCCTGGCGCCTACAATGAGCAGTTCTTC	CASSWGLAGGPGAYNEQFF
TRBJ1-1	-	TRBV18	-	TGTGCCAGCTCACCCGTCTCCGGGAGGGCTGAAGCTTTCTTT	CASSPVSGRAEAFF
TRBJ2-3	-	TRBV5-4	TRBD1	TGTGCCAGCAGCTTACAGGGGGCGGAAGATACGCAGTATTTT	CASSLQGAEDTQYF
TRBJ2-2	-	TRBV11-2	TRBD1	TGTGCCAGCAGCTTAGAAAGGACAGGGGTCGGGGAGCTGTTTTTT	CASSLERTGVGELFF
TRBJ2-7	-	TRBV28	TRBD1	TGTGCCAGCAGTTCAGGGGGCGCGGGCTACGAGCAGTACTTC	CASSSGGAGYEQYF
TRBJ2-4	-	TRBV7-2	TRBD2	TGTGCCAGCAGCTTAAGCGGGGGAAACATTCAGTACTTC	CASSLSGGNIQYF
TRBJ1-2	-	TRBV2	-	TGTGCCAGCACCGCCGGGGGGGGTCCTGGCTACACCTTC	CASTAGGGPGYTF
TRBJ2-5	-	TRBV18	-	TGTGCCAGCTCACCACCTGCAGGCCAAGAGACCCAGTACTTC	CASSPPAGQETQYF
TRBJ1-1	-	TRBV18	TRBD1	TGTGCCAGCTCACCCAAGGACAGGGGTGAAGCTTTCTTT	CASSPKDRGEAFF
TRBJ2-7	-	TRBV4-2	TRBD2	TGTGCCAGCAGCCAAGAGCGGGGGGGATTTTACGAGCAGTACTTC	CASSQERGGFYEQYF
TRBJ2-1	-	TRBV25-1	TRBD2	TGTGCCAGCAGTGCGGCCGGGACTAGCGGGGGGTTTGAGCAGTTCTTC	CASSAAGTSGGFEQFF
TRBJ2-1	-	TRBV6-5	TRBD2	TGTGCCAGCAGTTACACTAGCGACTCCCTAAAGCAGTTCTTC	CASSYTSDSLKQFF
TRBJ1-4	-	TRBV4-2	-	TGTGCCAGCAGCCAAGATCAGCAGGTGGAAGAAAAACTGTTTTTT	CASSQDQQVEEKLFF
TRBJ1-2	-	TRBV6-5	TRBD1	TGTGCCAGCTCCGGACAGGTCTATGGCTACACCTTC	CASSGQVYGYTF
TRBJ1-2	few	TRBV5-4	-	TGTGCCAGCAGCTTGTGGGGGGGGAGACAAGGCTATGGCTACACCTTC	CASSLWGGRQGYGYTF
TRBJ1-1	-	TRBV6-5	TRBD1	TGTGCCAGCAGTTACTCCCTAACAGGGGACACTGAAGCTTTCTTT	CASSYSLTGDTEAFF
TRBJ1-1	-	TRBV6-5	-	TGTGCCAGCACCGCGGACAGGAACACTGAAGCTTTCTTT	CASTADRNTEAFF
TRBJ2-2	once	TRBV27	-	TGTGCCAGCAGTTCAGGCGGGGAGCTGTTTTTT	CASSSGGELFF
TRBJ1-1	-	TRBV20-1	-	TGCAGTGCCCGGAGCGACAGCGAAGCTTTCTTT	CSARSDSEAFF
TRBJ2-2	once	TRBV5-1	-	TGCGCCAGCAGCCCCTCGGGCAGGGTGAAAACCGGGGAGCTGTTTTTT	CASSPSGRVKTGELFF
TRBJ1-5	once	TRBV6-5	TRBD1	TGTGCCAGCATCTTTTCAGGGGGCCGGGGCCAGCCCCAGCATTTT	CASIFSGGRGQPQHF
TRBJ2-6	once	TRBV7-2	-	TGTGCCAGCAGCTTAGAGCACTCTGGGGCCAACGTCCTGACTTTC	CASSLEHSGANVLTF
TRBJ2-1	-	TRBV10-3	TRBD2	TGTGCCACCGGACTAGCGGGGTACAATGAGCAGTTCTTC	CATGLAGYNEQFF
TRBJ2-3	-	TRBV19	TRBD2	TGTGCCAGTAGTACCCTTAGCGGGGGGAATACGCAGTATTTT	CASSTLSGGNTQYF
TRBJ2-7	-	TRBV7-2	-	TGTGCCAGCAGCCAATCGGGGGGCGGGGAATACTTC	CASSQSGGGEYF
TRBJ1-3	once	TRBV9	TRBD1	TGTGCCAGCAGCGCGACAGGGCGCTCTGGAAACACCATATATTTT	CASSATGRSGNTIYF
TRBJ2-5	-	TRBV7-7	TRBD2	TGTGCTAGCAGCTTATTGGGCAGCCTCCGGGGGGGAGAGACCCAGTACTTC	CASSLLGSLRGGETQYF